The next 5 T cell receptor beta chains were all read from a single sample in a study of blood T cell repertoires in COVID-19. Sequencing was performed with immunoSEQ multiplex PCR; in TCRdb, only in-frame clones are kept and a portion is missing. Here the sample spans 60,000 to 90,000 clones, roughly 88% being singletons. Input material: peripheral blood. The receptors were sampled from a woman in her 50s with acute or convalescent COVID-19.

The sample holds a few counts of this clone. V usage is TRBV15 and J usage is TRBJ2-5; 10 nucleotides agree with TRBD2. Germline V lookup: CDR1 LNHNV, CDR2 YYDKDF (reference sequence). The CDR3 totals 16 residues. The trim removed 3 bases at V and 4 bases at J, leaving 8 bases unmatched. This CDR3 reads CATSSALAGVGETQYF. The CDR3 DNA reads TGTGCCACCAGCAGTGCCCTAGCGGGAGTAGGAGAGACCCAGTACTTC.

The CDR3 is CASSPTWGTGGEEQYF. CDR3 coding DNA: TGTGCCAGCAGCCCGACCTGGGGGACAGGGGGAGAAGAGCAGTACTTC. The rearrangement uses TRBV7-9 and TRBJ2-7; 11 bases agree with TRBD1. The CDR3 consists of 16 residues. V shed 5 bases and J 7 bases; nucleotides not matched to a gene: 13. CDR1 and CDR2 (germline): SEHNR, FQNEAQ (reference sequence).

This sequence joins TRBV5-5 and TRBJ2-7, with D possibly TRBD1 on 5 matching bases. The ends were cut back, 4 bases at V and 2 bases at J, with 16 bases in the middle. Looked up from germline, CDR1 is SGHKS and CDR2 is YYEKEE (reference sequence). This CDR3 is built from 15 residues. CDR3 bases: TGTGCCAGCAGCCCGGTGGGGCGGATGACCTACGAGCAGTACTTC. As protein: CASSPVGRMTYEQYF.

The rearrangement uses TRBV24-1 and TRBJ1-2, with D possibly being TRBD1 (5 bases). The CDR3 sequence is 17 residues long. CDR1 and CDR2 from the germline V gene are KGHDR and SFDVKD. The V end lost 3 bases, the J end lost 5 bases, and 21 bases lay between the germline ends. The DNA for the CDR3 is TGTGCCACCAGTGATGCGTCGACAGAGGAAATACATTATGGCTACACCTTC. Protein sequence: CATSDASTEEIHYGYTF.

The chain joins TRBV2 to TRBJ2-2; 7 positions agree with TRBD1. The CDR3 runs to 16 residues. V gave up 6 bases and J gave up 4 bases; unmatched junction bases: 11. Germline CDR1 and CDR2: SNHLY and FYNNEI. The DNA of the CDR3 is TGTGCCAGCAGGCTACAGGGGATTGCGAGCACCGGGGAGCTGTTTTTT. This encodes CASRLQGIASTGELFF.